This record covers a single T cell receptor beta chain. Germline CDR1 LNHDA, CDR2 SQIVND (reference sequence). CDR3 length equals 14 residues. With 6 bases clipped from V and 4 bases from J, the junction kept 7 bases outside the gene matches. Per the original methods: Amplification from reference gene primers served as the basis for estimated nucleated cell counts. Here immunoSEQ multiplex PCR was the method, and the copy in TCRdb shows in-frame clones only, minus some. V, J and clone size are taken as reported in that table, and D and trimming were inferred from the DNA itself. Altogether some 120,000 clones are present, 70% to 90% being singletons, with the ten largest covering around 3.4%. This sample is drawn from a study of blood T cell repertoires in COVID-19. Study information: Samples representing acute and convalescent COVID-19 were sourced from the United States, Italy and Spain. The analysed material was cDNA or gDNA that came from T cells, B-cell-depleted T cells, or PBMCs.

The sequencing sample was made of peripheral blood. J is TRBJ2-3 and V is TRBV19; 7 positions agree with TRBD1. The receptor was derived from a woman in her fifties or sixties with acute or convalescent COVID-19. DNA for the CDR3: TGTGCCAGTAGCCGACAGACAGGGTCAGATACGCAGTATTTT. As protein: CASSRQTGSDTQYF.